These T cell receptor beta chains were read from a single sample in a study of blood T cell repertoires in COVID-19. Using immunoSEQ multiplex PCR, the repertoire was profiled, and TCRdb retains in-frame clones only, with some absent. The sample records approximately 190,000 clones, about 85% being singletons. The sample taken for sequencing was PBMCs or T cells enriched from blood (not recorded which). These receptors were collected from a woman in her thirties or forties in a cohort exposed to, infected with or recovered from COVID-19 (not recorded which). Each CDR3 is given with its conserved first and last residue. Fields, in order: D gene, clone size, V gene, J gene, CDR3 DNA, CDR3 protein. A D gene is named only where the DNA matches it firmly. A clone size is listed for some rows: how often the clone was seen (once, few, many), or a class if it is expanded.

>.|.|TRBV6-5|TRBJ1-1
TGTGCCAGCAGTTACTCGCGGGGGGTGAACACTGAAGCTTTCTTT
CASSYSRGVNTEAFF
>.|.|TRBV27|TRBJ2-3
TGTGCCAGCAGTTTATCGCCCCGGACTATAAGCACAGATACGCAGTATTTT
CASSLSPRTISTDTQYF
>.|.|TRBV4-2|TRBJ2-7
TGTGCCAGCAGCCAAGAAAAACAGGGGGGGTACGAGCAGTACTTC
CASSQEKQGGYEQYF
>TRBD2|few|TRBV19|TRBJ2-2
TGTGCCAGTAGGGGGGGGACCGGGGAGCTGTTTTTT
CASRGGTGELFF
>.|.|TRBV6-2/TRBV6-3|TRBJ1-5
TGTGCCAGCAGTTCCGAGGGTGATGGCAATCAGCCCCAGCATTTT
CASSSEGDGNQPQHF
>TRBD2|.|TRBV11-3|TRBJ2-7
TGTGCCAGCAGCTTAGGCGGGAGCGGCTACGAGCAGTACTTC
CASSLGGSGYEQYF
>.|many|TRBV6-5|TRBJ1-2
TGTGCCAGCAGTTACTACCACCCGGACACCTCTCCCGGCTACACCTTC
CASSYYHPDTSPGYTF
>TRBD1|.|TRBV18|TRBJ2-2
TGTGCCAGCTCACCTAACAGGGGTACGAACACCGGGGAGCTGTTTTTT
CASSPNRGTNTGELFF
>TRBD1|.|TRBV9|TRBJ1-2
TGTGCCAGCAGCGTAGAGGGGGCCACTAACTATGGCTACACCTTC
CASSVEGATNYGYTF
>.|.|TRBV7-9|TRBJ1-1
TGTGCCAGCAGCCCTAAGAGCACTGAAGCTTTCTTT
CASSPKSTEAFF
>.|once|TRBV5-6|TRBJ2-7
TGTGCCAGCAGCTTGCACAGCAGCTCCTACGAGCAGTACTTC
CASSLHSSSYEQYF
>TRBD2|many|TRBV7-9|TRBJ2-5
TGTGCCAGCAGCCCACCCGGGAGGGGATCACAAGAGACCCAGTACTTC
CASSPPGRGSQETQYF
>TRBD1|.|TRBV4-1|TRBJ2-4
TGCGCCAGCAGCCAAGCCGGGACAGGAAAAAACATTCAGTACTTC
CASSQAGTGKNIQYF
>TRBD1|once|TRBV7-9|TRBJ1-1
TGTGCCAGCAGCTTAACAGGGGGAAACACTGAAGCTTTCTTT
CASSLTGGNTEAFF
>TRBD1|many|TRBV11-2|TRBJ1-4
TGTGCCAGCAGCTCGGGACAGGGGAACGAAAAACTGTTTTTT
CASSSGQGNEKLFF
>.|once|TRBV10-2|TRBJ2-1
TGCGCCAGCAGTGAGAGGGTTGGCGACAGAAACAATGAGCAGTTCTTC
CASSERVGDRNNEQFF
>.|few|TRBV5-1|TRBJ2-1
TGCGCCAGCAGCTTGGGTCAACAGGGTGACAATGAGCAGTTCTTC
CASSLGQQGDNEQFF
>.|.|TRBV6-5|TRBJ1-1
TGTGCCAGCAGTTCACAATCAACTGAAGCTTTCTTT
CASSSQSTEAFF
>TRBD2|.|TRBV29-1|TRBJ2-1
TGCAGCGTTGTGGTAGCGGGATGGGATGAGCAGTTCTTC
CSVVVAGWDEQFF
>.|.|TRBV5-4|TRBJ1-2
TGTGCCAGCAGCAAGCCGACAGACAACTATGGCTACACCTTC
CASSKPTDNYGYTF
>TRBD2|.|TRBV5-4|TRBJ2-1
TGTGCCAGCAGCTTGGCCGGGGGGACTTTAGACAATGAGCAGTTCTTC
CASSLAGGTLDNEQFF
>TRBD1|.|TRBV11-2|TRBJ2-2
TGTGCCAGCAGCCATACAGGGGGAACGAACACCGGGGAGCTGTTTTTT
CASSHTGGTNTGELFF
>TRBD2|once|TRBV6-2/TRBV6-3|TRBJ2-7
TGTGCCAGCAGTTACGGAGCGGGAATTTACGAGCAGTACTTC
CASSYGAGIYEQYF
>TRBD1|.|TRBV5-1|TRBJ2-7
TGCGCCAGCAGCTTATCTCACAGGGGCTACGAGCAGTACTTC
CASSLSHRGYEQYF
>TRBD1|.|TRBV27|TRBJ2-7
TGTGCCAGCAGTTCGGGACAGGGACGCGAGCAGTACTTC
CASSSGQGREQYF
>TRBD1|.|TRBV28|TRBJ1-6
TGTGCCAGCAGTTCGATAGACAGGGACGGATCACCCCTCCACTTT
CASSSIDRDGSPLHF
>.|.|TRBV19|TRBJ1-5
TGTGCCAGTATGGGGGGTGGGGGTTGGGATCAGCCCCAGCATTTT
CASMGGGGWDQPQHF
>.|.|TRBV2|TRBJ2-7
TGTGCCAGCACTATTTCACAGACCTTCCTCTACGAGCAGTACTTC
CASTISQTFLYEQYF
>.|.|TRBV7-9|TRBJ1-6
TGTGCCAGCAGCGATTCGACAGACTATAATTCACCCCTCCACTTT
CASSDSTDYNSPLHF
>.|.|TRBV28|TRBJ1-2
TGTGCCAGCAGTTTACCACTAACCTATGGCTACACCTTC
CASSLPLTYGYTF
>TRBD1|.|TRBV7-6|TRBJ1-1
TGTGCCAGCAGTGAAAGGACAGGGGGCATGAACACTGAAGCTTTCTTT
CASSERTGGMNTEAFF
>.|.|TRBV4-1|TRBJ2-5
TGCGCCAGCAGCCAAGGCCCCTGGGAGAAAGAGACCCAGTACTTC
CASSQGPWEKETQYF
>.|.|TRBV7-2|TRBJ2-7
TGTGCCAGCAGCCTGCAAAAGGGGGAGACCTACGAGCAGTACTTC
CASSLQKGETYEQYF
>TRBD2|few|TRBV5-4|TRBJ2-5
TGTGCCAGCAGCTTTGTGGGACTATCGGAGACCCAGTACTTC
CASSFVGLSETQYF
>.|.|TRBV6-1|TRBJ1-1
TGTGCCAGCAGTGAGAGGTGGAACACTGAAGCTTTCTTT
CASSERWNTEAFF
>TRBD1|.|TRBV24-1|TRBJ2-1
TGTGCCACCAGTGACGCCGGGACAGGGACCTACAATGAGCAGTTCTTC
CATSDAGTGTYNEQFF
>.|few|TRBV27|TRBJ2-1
TGTGCCAGCAGTTTACCAGGCAATGAGCAGTTCTTC
CASSLPGNEQFF
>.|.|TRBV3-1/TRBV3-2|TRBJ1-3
TGTGCCAGCAGCCAAGCCCCAGGTACAGGAAACACCATATATTTT
CASSQAPGTGNTIYF
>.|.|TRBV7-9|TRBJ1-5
TGTGCCAGCAGCCCCAAGGGGGGGGCGCCCAATCAGCCCCAGCATTTT
CASSPKGGAPNQPQHF
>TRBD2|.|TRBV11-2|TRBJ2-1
TGTGCCAGCAGCTTAGTGGGGGGGACTAGCGCTTACAATGAGCAGTTCTTC
CASSLVGGTSAYNEQFF
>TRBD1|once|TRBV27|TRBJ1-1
TGTGCCAGCAGTTTTTTTAGTGGGACAGACGCTTTCTTT
CASSFFSGTDAFF
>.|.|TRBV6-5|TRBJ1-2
TGTGCCAGCAACGTAGGGGGGGGAGACTCTTATGGCTACACCTTC
CASNVGGGDSYGYTF
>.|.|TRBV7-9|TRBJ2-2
TGTGCCAGCAGCCCGTTTAGGGGTGGTGTCATCGGGGAGCTGTTTTTT
CASSPFRGGVIGELFF
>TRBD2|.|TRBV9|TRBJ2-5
TGTGCCAGCAGCGTATCAAGCGGGAGAGTTGAGACCCAGTACTTC
CASSVSSGRVETQYF
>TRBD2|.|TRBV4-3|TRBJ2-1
TGCGCCAGCAGCCAAGATCGGTTATGGTGGACTAGCGGTACCAATGAGCAGTTCTTC
CASSQDRLWWTSGTNEQFF
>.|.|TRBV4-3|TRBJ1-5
TGCGCCAGCAGCCAAGACGTGGACAGTTATAGCAATCAGCCCCAGCATTTT
CASSQDVDSYSNQPQHF
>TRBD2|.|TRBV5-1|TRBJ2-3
TGCGCCAGCAGCTTGGGGGGAGTGCTAGCGGGGAGAATCACAGATACGCAGTATTTT
CASSLGGVLAGRITDTQYF
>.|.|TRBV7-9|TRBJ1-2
TGTGCCAGCAGCGCAACCCTGGGGGGGGACAATGGCTACACCTTC
CASSATLGGDNGYTF
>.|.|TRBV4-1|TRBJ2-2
TGCGCCAGCAGCCAACCGCCCGCTAAGAACACCGGGGAGCTGTTTTTT
CASSQPPAKNTGELFF
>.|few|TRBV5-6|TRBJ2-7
TGTGCCAGCACCACGGGGGGCAGGTCCTACGAGCAGTACTTC
CASTTGGRSYEQYF
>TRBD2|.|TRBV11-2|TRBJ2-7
TGTGCCAGCAGCTTAGAAAGCGGGAGTCAGTACGAGCAGTACTTC
CASSLESGSQYEQYF